What follows are 16 T cell receptor beta chains derived from one specimen sequenced in a study of T cells expressing NK-cell markers. TCRdb re-called the 5' RACE reads and catalogs CDR3 proteins one per entry, DNA excluded. The sample totals around 260,000 distinct CDR3 sequences. Sequencing was carried out using blood T cells: a sorted CD56 or NKG2C T cell subset, CD4+ or CD8+ T cells, or bulk PBMC T cells (not recorded which). These receptors all stem from a woman between 18 and 70 years old in good health.

The chain is built from TRBV5-5 and TRBJ1-1; TCRdb reports TRBD1, a call that lacks DNA to check it against. Germline values: CDR1 SGHKS, CDR2 YYEKEE (reference sequence). CDR3 size: 16 residues. Here the CDR3 reads CASSPTGGRGNTEAFF.

The gene calls are TRBV5-4 and TRBJ2-1; without DNA, the TCRdb call of TRBD2 cannot be checked. Germline-derived CDR1 and CDR2 are SGHNT and YYREEE (reference sequence). This CDR3 is 15 amino acids long. The CDR3 loop is CASIEGGSTYNEQFF.

This chain uses TRBV20-1 with TRBJ1-2; TCRdb's assignment of TRBD1 cannot be checked, as there is no DNA. The CDR3 runs to 14 residues. The germline V gene encodes CDR1 DFQATT and CDR2 SNEGSKA (reference sequence). The CDR3 sequence is CSAVPAGGYRGYTF.

The gene calls are TRBV11-2 and TRBJ2-1; TCRdb lists TRBD1, though no DNA is available to test this call. Germline-derived CDR1 and CDR2 are SGHAT and FQNNGV. The CDR3 length is 15 residues. CDR3 in amino acids: CASSPARGSYNEQFF. The variable domain in full, completed from reference TRBV11-2 and TRBJ2-1, reads EAGVAQSPRYKIIEKRQSVAFWCNPISGHATLYWYQQILGQGPKLLIQFQNNGVVDDSQLPKDRFSAERLKGVDSTLKIQPAKLEDSAVYLCASSPARGSYNEQFFGPGTRLTVL.

The chain carries TRBV7-6 and TRBJ1-1; TCRdb returns TRBD1, unconfirmable since there is no DNA. The CDR3 extends over 16 amino acids. CDR1 is SGHVS and CDR2 is FNYEAQ in the germline V gene. CDR3 sequence reads: CASSLDSGQTNTEAFF.

V and J are TRBV7-2 and TRBJ1-3; TCRdb proposes TRBD1, but this gene call is untestable without DNA. This CDR3 has 15 residues. Germline assignment: CDR1 SGHTA and CDR2 FQGNSA. The CDR3: CASSPRTGSGNTIYF.

The CDR3 sequence is CATSDSGSGGPNTGELFF. The V gene is TRBV24-1, the J gene TRBJ2-2; the D call of TRBD2 rests on TCRdb alone, since no DNA is present to check it. CDR3 length equals 18 residues. The germline V gene encodes CDR1 KGHDR and CDR2 SFDVKD.

This sequence joins TRBV20-1 and TRBJ2-3. The CDR3 sequence is 12 residues long. The germline V gene encodes CDR1 DFQATT and CDR2 SNEGSKA (reference sequence). CDR3 in amino acids: CRLGCGTDTQYF.

The gene calls are TRBV2 and TRBJ2-2; the TCRdb D gene call, TRBD1, has no DNA to confirm it. The CDR3 sequence is 14 residues long. Germline loops: CDR1 SNHLY, CDR2 FYNNEI. CDR3: CASGGRGSTGELFF.

The chain carries TRBV7-2 and TRBJ2-1; TCRdb returns TRBD1, unconfirmable since there is no DNA. The CDR3 has 16 amino acids. Germline CDR1 is SGHTA and CDR2 is FQGNSA. The CDR3 here is CASSLTDFLRGAEQFF. The entire variable domain, with the rest obtained from reference TRBV7-2 and TRBJ2-1, is as follows: GAGVSQSPSNKVTEKGKDVELRCDPISGHTALYWYRQSLGQGLEFLIYFQGNSAPDKSGLPSDRFSAERTGGSVSTLTIQRTQQEDSAVYLCASSLTDFLRGAEQFFGPGTRLTVL.

The rearrangement links TRBV20-1 to TRBJ2-7. CDR1 is DFQATT and CDR2 is SNEGSKA in the germline V gene (reference sequence). The CDR3 has 14 amino acids. This chain's CDR3 is CSARVAESSYEQYF.

This CDR3 is CTSSPPGQASSYNEQFF. This chain connects TRBV27 to TRBJ2-1; as DNA is missing, the TRBD1 call by TCRdb cannot be tested. This CDR3 has 17 residues. CDR1 and CDR2 (germline): MNHEY, SMNVEV (reference sequence).

The V gene is TRBV7-2, the J gene TRBJ2-1; TCRdb proposes TRBD1, but this gene call is untestable without DNA. Germline CDR1 is SGHTA and CDR2 is FQGNSA. This CDR3 has 13 residues. The CDR3 sequence: CASSPGPPYGQFF.

This chain connects TRBV3-1 to TRBJ2-7; the D call of TRBD2 rests on TCRdb alone, since no DNA is present to check it. The germline CDR1 and CDR2 sequences are LGHDT and YNNKEL (reference sequence). The CDR3 is 14 residues long. The CDR3 region is CASSHLARTYEQYF.

This rearrangement joins TRBV20-1 to TRBJ2-7. CDR1 and CDR2 (germline): DFQATT, SNEGSKA (reference sequence). The CDR3 extends over 13 amino acids. The CDR3 sequence is CSASWASSYEQYF.

The genes are TRBV7-2 and TRBJ2-1; the D call from TCRdb, TRBD2, cannot be confirmed without DNA. The CDR3 sequence is 15 residues long. Germline loops: CDR1 SGHTA, CDR2 FQGNSA. CDR3 protein: CASSRSGGALNEQFF. Full variable domain (rest looked up from reference TRBV7-2 and TRBJ2-1): GAGVSQSPSNKVTEKGKDVELRCDPISGHTALYWYRQSLGQGLEFLIYFQGNSAPDKSGLPSDRFSAERTGGSVSTLTIQRTQQEDSAVYLCASSRSGGALNEQFFGPGTRLTVL.